Described below is a single T cell receptor (beta chain) sequence and its context. As yet, its antigen is unknown. This entry comes from a study of cytomegalovirus exposure and HLA in healthy donors. Study-level findings and limits: An analysis was carried out later, and it reportedly showed fewer N-insertions in an Asian-associated ancestry cluster than the approximately 680-donor mean. Exclusion as indistinguishable affected some V segments, including TRBV6-2 and TRBV6-3. For most subjects, TCR beta sequences were reported to predict HLA-A and HLA-B alleles with accuracy.

Germline V gives CDR1 SEHNR, CDR2 FQNEAQ (reference sequence). The CDR3 consists of 17 residues. V lost 0 bases and J lost 3; bases outside the gene matches: 6. Use of 60 Vbeta and 13 Jbeta primers characterized the PCR. Clones were read by immunoSEQ multiplex PCR, and TCRdb kept only the in-frame ones, dropping some. The table records more than 110,000 clones, 75% of them present only once. The TCR sequence derives from a man under 40 in good health and CMV-seronegative. J is TRBJ2-2 and V is TRBV7-9; 8 bases fit TRBD2. Sequenced input: PBMCs. The CDR3 loop is CASSLARGSGDTGELFF. DNA for the CDR3: TGTGCCAGCAGCTTAGCGCGGGGTAGCGGGGACACCGGGGAGCTGTTTTTT. Full variable domain (missing parts from reference TRBV7-9 and TRBJ2-2): DTGVSQNPRHKITKRGQNVTFRCDPISEHNRLYWYRQTLGQGPEFLTYFQNEAQLEKSRLLSDRFSAERPKGSFSTLEIQRTEQGDSAMYLCASSLARGSGDTGELFFGEGSRLTVL.